What follows are 24 T cell receptor beta chains derived from one specimen sequenced in a study of shared clonotypes between healthy human individuals. The data were produced by immunoSEQ multiplex PCR, yet TCRdb's version contains in-frame clones alone and is incomplete. The table shows some 1,100,000 clones, with about 84% occurring only once. Sequencing was carried out using memory CD4+ T cells from PBMCs. Subset here: CD45RA-negative fraction. The receptors here all came from a man between 18 and 35 years old in good health. Some clones in this sample may be carry-over from other donors' samples.

This clone was observed a handful of times. The V call is TRBV5-4, the J call TRBJ2-2; 7 nucleotides line up with TRBD1. Trimming at V came to 2 bases and at J to 0 bases, leaving 1 base not matched to a gene. Germline V gives CDR1 SGHNT, CDR2 YYREEE (reference sequence). CDR3 size: 15 residues. CDR3 DNA sequence: TGTGCCAGCAGCTTCGGGACAGCGAACACCGGGGAGCTGTTTTTT. This sequence encodes CASSFGTANTGELFF.

In regard to this clone: This sample also contains other DNA sequences that code for the same CDR3. The rearrangement joins TRBV7-3 to TRBJ2-3; no clear D. The CDR3 extends over 13 amino acids. CDR1 and CDR2 (germline): SGHTA, FQGTGA. V dropped 6 bases and J dropped 0 bases, with 7 bases sitting between them. CDR3 sequence reads: CASSTDSTDTQYF. For the CDR3, the DNA is TGTGCCAGCAGTACTGATAGCACAGATACGCAGTATTTT.

This clone was recorded at least ten times. In DNA form, the CDR3 reads TGTGCCAGCAGCCCGATGGGAGGGAAGGAGGAGACCCAGTACTTC. This gives the protein CASSPMGGKEETQYF. The rearrangement joins TRBV7-9 to TRBJ2-5, with TRBD2 matching 7 bases. V lost 5 bases, J lost 5 bases, and 11 bases stayed unmatched. The CDR3 runs to 15 residues. Germline CDR1 SEHNR, CDR2 FQNEAQ (reference sequence).

This clone was seen just once. The V and J genes are TRBV28 and TRBJ1-2; 12 bases agree with TRBD1. Per the germline V gene, CDR1 is MDHEN and CDR2 is SYDVKM. There are 14 residues in the CDR3. V was pared by 8 bases and J by 4 bases, with 5 bases of the junction left unmatched. CDR3: CASFPGQGAYGYTF. The CDR3 nucleotides are TGTGCCAGCTTTCCGGGACAGGGGGCCTATGGCTACACCTTC.

This sequence joins TRBV5-1 and TRBJ1-4; TRBD1 might be the D (5 bases). CDR1 is SGHRS and CDR2 is YFSETQ in the germline V gene. The CDR3 has 14 amino acids. V dropped 5 bases and J dropped 3 bases, with 11 bases sitting between them. The CDR3: CASSRGAANEKLFF. The CDR3 nucleotides read TGCGCCAGCAGTCGAGGGGCGGCTAATGAAAAACTGTTTTTT.

As regards this clone: The same CDR3 can be traced to other DNA sequences in this sample. The V and J genes are TRBV6-1 and TRBJ1-3; 7 positions agree with TRBD1. CDR3 length: 14 amino acids. V was clipped by 11 bases and J by 0 bases; unmatched bases: 7. Germline V gives CDR1 MNHNS, CDR2 SASEGT. The CDR3 region is CASRGRNSGNTIYF. In nucleotides, the CDR3 is TGTGCCTCAAGGGGGCGGAACTCTGGAAACACCATATATTTT.

V is TRBV6-5 and J is TRBJ2-7; possibly TRBD1 for D (5 bases). The CDR3 spans 14 residues. Germline-derived CDR1 and CDR2 are MNHEY and SVGAGI. V was pared by 7 bases and J by 4 bases, with 17 bases between. The CDR3 coding sequence is TGTGCCAGCACGGCAGGGCATATGAGGTACGAGCAGTACTTC. Translating gives CASTAGHMRYEQYF.

This rearrangement joins TRBV5-1 to TRBJ2-7; either TRBD1 or TRBD2 may supply D (5 bases each). Trimming cost V 4 bases and J 0 bases, with 14 bases left between them. The CDR3 is made up of 15 amino acids. CDR1 and CDR2 from the germline V gene are SGHRS and YFSETQ. CDR3 DNA sequence: TGCGCCAGCAGCCCGCCGGGACCGGACTCCTACGAGCAGTACTTC. Protein sequence: CASSPPGPDSYEQYF.

Details on this clone: It is unclear where the CDR3 begins or ends on the DNA, so no DNA is shown, and the CDR3 is as TCRdb lists it. The chain links TRBV28 to TRBJ1-2. The CDR3 region is 16 residues in length, termini included. Germline lookup yields CDR1 MDHEN and CDR2 SYDVKM. CDR3 amino acids: CASIPFGPGDSYGYTF.

This chain links TRBV28 with TRBJ1-1; D ambiguous. Deletions cut 6 bases from V and 1 base from J, with 18 bases between. The CDR3 length is 16 residues. The germline V gene has CDR1 MDHEN and CDR2 SYDVKM. The CDR3 nucleotides are TGTGCCAGCAGCCGAGAGGGAGCGGAGTCGAACACTGAAGCTTTCTTT. It specifies CASSREGAESNTEAFF.

The V gene is TRBV7-3, the J gene TRBJ2-1; the D gene is possibly TRBD1 (6 bases). CDR3 length equals 15 residues. Trimming pared 4 bases from V and 0 bases from J, leaving 10 bases between. CDR1 is SGHTA and CDR2 is FQGTGA in the germline V gene. The CDR3 reads CASSYDRSSYNEQFF. In nucleotides, the CDR3 is TGTGCCAGCAGCTACGACAGGAGCTCCTACAATGAGCAGTTCTTC.

This rearrangement joins TRBV9 to TRBJ2-7, with D perhaps matching TRBD1 (6 bases). V was cut by 0 bases and J by 3 bases, with 10 bases left in between. Germline CDR1 and CDR2: SGDLS and YYNGEE. There are 14 residues in the CDR3. DNA for the CDR3: TGTGCCAGCAGCGTAGACGGGACACACTACGAGCAGTACTTC. Residues: CASSVDGTHYEQYF.

The CDR3 loop reads CASSSRGKPETQYF. DNA of the CDR3: TGTGCCAGCAGCTCGCGGGGGAAACCGGAGACCCAGTACTTC. The chain has TRBV5-4 and TRBJ2-5; 7 bases line up with TRBD2. V lost 3 bases to trimming and J lost 5 bases; unmatched junction nucleotides: 7. Germline assignment: CDR1 SGHNT and CDR2 YYREEE (reference sequence). There are 14 residues in the CDR3. The full variable domain, its missing parts supplied by reference TRBV5-4 and TRBJ2-5, is ETGVTQSPTHLIKTRGQQVTLRCSSQSGHNTVSWYQQALGQGPQFIFQYYREEENGRGNFPPRFSGLQFPNYSSELNVNALELDDSALYLCASSSRGKPETQYFGPGTRLLVL.

The chain recombines TRBV6-4 with TRBJ2-1; D ambiguous. The CDR3 runs 15 residues. Germline loops: CDR1 MRHNA, CDR2 SNTAGT. Trimming took 0 bases from V and 5 from J, leaving 11 bases between them. CDR3 region: CASSDSSLGNNEQFF. For the CDR3, the DNA is TGTGCCAGCAGTGACTCGAGCCTAGGAAACAATGAGCAGTTCTTC.

This chain uses TRBV6-5 with TRBJ1-2, with D perhaps TRBD1 (5 bases). From germline, CDR1 is MNHEY and CDR2 SVGAGI. This CDR3 has 12 residues. The V end was cut by 7 bases, the J end by 12 bases, with 18 bases between. The CDR3 DNA is TGTGCCAGCACTGTAGGGGAGATTACCCACACCTTC. It yields the protein CASTVGEITHTF.

This rearrangement joins TRBV9 to TRBJ2-5; 7 bases are a match to TRBD2. The CDR3 runs to 18 residues. With 4 bases clipped from V and 4 bases from J, the junction kept 19 bases outside the gene matches. Germline lookup yields CDR1 SGDLS and CDR2 YYNGEE. The CDR3 here is CASSTSPAAGVGLETQYF. The CDR3 DNA follows: TGTGCCAGCAGCACAAGCCCAGCGGCGGGAGTCGGTTTAGAGACCCAGTACTTC.

The rearrangement joins TRBV11-2 to TRBJ1-2, with D possibly being TRBD1 (5 bases). The CDR3 runs 14 residues. Germline V gene sequence: CDR1 SGHAT, CDR2 FQNNGV. The V end lost 2 bases, the J end lost 6 bases, and 13 bases lay between the germline ends. The CDR3 DNA is TGTGCCAGCAGCTTAAATATCGAGGGGAATGGCTACACCTTC. Its protein product is CASSLNIEGNGYTF.

The genes are TRBV6-5 and TRBJ1-2; 9 bases agree with TRBD1. Germline-derived CDR1 and CDR2 are MNHEY and SVGAGI. CDR3 length: 14 residues. Losses at the gene ends were 10 bases for V and 0 bases for J; bases not matched to a gene: 6. The chain's CDR3 is CATLRDRANYGYTF. The CDR3 bases are TGTGCCACCCTCCGGGACAGGGCTAACTATGGCTACACCTTC.

J is TRBJ2-5 and V is TRBV11-2; D might be TRBD1 or TRBD2, each matching 5 bases. The CDR3 is 13 residues long. The V gene lost 4 bases and the J gene lost 9 bases, with 15 bases spanning the gap. CDR1 is SGHAT, CDR2 FQNNGV, per germline. In DNA form, the CDR3 reads TGTGCCAGCAGCTCCGGGACCCATTTGGCCCAGTACTTC. Amino acids: CASSSGTHLAQYF.

V and J are TRBV20-1 and TRBJ2-3; D gene uncertain. Germline V gene data show CDR1 as DFQATT and CDR2 as SNEGSKA (reference sequence). The CDR3 has 11 amino acids. Trimming cost V 6 bases and J 9 bases, with 13 bases left between them. This CDR3 is CSAPRGSTQYF. CDR3 nucleotide sequence: TGCAGTGCCCCGCGCGGCAGCACGCAGTATTTT.

This chain uses TRBV19 with TRBJ2-7; no clear D gene. Germline lookup yields CDR1 LNHDA and CDR2 SQIVND (reference sequence). V lost 4 bases to trimming and J lost 5 bases, with 6 bases between them. The CDR3 runs 11 residues. The CDR3: CASSSRHEQYF. CDR3 nucleotides: TGTGCCAGTAGTAGCCGTCACGAGCAGTACTTC.

A few counts support this clone. V and J are TRBV10-3 and TRBJ2-1; D is unclear. This CDR3 is 14 amino acids long. Trimming pared 5 bases from V and 5 bases from J, leaving 13 bases between. Germline V gene data show CDR1 as ENHRY and CDR2 as SYGVKD. The CDR3 sequence is CAISPGSVNNEQFF. CDR3 nucleotide sequence: TGTGCCATCAGTCCGGGCTCCGTCAACAATGAGCAGTTCTTC.

This clone was recorded only once. The rearrangement uses TRBV4-2 and TRBJ2-1; TRBD2 agrees at 9 bases. V lost 4 bases, J lost 7 bases, and 8 bases stayed unmatched. This CDR3 has 15 residues. Germline V CDR1 and CDR2: LGHNA, YNFKEQ. The CDR3 DNA follows: TGTGCCAGCAGCCCCGAAGCGGGAGGAGGGAATGAGCAGTTCTTC. Translation: CASSPEAGGGNEQFF.

The CDR3 coding sequence is TGTGCCAGTAGTCCTACAGGGTGGGAGCAGTTCTTC. As protein: CASSPTGWEQFF. The chain links TRBV19 to TRBJ2-1, with D perhaps TRBD1 (6 bases). CDR1 is LNHDA, CDR2 SQIVND, per germline (reference sequence). CDR3 length: 12 amino acids. The ends were cut back, 5 bases at V and 10 bases at J, with 12 bases in the middle.